This T cell receptor (beta chain) came from a study of OX40 agonist ivuxolimab in advanced cancers. Background on the study: Those enrolled were 70% to 85% male, with a mean age of around 58 years and ages from roughly 23 to 79.

Systemic immunosuppression or a history of autoimmune disease excluded patients. Per germline, CDR1 MNHEY and CDR2 SVGAGI. The CDR3 runs 16 residues. V gave up 1 base and J gave up 3 bases, with 13 bases separating them. In regard to this clone: Antigen unknown.

Findings and limits, study-wide: CD8+ T cells (on average) carried more expanded clones than CD4+ T cells. Dose levels from 0.1 to 3.0 mg/kg saw CD4+ and CD8+ blood T cells expand clonally by week 6.

Using immunoSEQ multiplex PCR, the repertoire was profiled, and TCRdb retains in-frame clones only, with some absent. Among approximately 76,000 clones listed, nearly 95% were seen once. The V gene is TRBV6-5, the J gene TRBJ2-1, with a possible D match to TRBD2 (5 bases). This material consisted of CD4+ or CD8+ T cells sorted from blood, taken in a trial of the OX40 agonist ivuxolimab. This clonotype was obtained from an adult with an advanced solid tumor such as melanoma, head and neck, liver or kidney cancer. In DNA, the CDR3 is TGTGCCAGCAGTTACTTAGTTCCGGGAATCTACAATGAGCAGTTCTTC. It yields the protein CASSYLVPGIYNEQFF.